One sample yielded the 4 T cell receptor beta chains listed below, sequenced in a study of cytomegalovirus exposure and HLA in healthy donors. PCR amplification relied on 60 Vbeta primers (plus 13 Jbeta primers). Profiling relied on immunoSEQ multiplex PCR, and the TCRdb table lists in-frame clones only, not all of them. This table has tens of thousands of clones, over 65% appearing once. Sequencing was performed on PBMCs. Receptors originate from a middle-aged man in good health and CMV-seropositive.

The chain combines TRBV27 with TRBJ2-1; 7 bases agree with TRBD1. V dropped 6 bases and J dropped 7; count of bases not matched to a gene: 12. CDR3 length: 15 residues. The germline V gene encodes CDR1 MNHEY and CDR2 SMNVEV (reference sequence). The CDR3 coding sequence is TGTGCCAGCAGCGGGACAGTATTTGATTGGAATGAGCAGTTCTTC. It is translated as CASSGTVFDWNEQFF.

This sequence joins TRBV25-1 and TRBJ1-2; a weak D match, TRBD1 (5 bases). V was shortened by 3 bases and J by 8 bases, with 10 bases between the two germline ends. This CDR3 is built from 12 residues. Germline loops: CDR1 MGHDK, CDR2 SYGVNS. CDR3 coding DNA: TGTGCCAGCAGTGAGAAGGGGTTCGGCTACACCTTC. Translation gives CASSEKGFGYTF.

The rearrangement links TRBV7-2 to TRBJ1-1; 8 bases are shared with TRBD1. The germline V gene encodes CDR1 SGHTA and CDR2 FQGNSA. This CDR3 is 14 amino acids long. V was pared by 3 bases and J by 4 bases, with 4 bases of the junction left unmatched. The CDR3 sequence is CASSFSGGVTEAFF. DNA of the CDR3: TGTGCCAGCAGCTTCTCAGGGGGCGTCACTGAAGCTTTCTTT.

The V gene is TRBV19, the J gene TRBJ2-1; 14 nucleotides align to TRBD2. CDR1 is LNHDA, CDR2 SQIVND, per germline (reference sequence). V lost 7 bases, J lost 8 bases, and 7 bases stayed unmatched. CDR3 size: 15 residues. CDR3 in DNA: TGTGCCAGTAAAACGACTAGCGGGAGGGCGGATGAGCAGTTCTTC. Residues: CASKTTSGRADEQFF. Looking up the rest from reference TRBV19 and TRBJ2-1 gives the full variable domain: DGGITQSPKYLFRKEGQNVTLSCEQNLNHDAMYWYRQDPGQGLRLIYYSQIVNDFQKGDIAEGYSVSREKKESFPLTVTSAQKNPTAFYLCASKTTSGRADEQFFGPGTRLTVL.